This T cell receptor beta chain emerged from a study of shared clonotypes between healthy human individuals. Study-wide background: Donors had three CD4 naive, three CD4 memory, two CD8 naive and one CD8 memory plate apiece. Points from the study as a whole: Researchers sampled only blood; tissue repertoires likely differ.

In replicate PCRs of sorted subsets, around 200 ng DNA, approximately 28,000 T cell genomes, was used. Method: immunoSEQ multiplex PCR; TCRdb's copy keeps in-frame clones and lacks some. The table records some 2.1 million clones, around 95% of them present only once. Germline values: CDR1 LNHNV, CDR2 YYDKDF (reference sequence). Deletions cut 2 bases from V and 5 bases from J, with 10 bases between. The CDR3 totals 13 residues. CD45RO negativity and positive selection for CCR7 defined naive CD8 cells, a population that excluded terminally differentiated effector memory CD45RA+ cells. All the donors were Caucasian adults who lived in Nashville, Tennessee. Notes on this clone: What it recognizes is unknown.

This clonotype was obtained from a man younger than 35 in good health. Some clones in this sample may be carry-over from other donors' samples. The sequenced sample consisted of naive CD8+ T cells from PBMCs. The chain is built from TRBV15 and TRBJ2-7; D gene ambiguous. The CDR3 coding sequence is TGTGCCACCAGCAGAAGGCCTATCGACGAGCAGTACTTC. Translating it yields CATSRRPIDEQYF.